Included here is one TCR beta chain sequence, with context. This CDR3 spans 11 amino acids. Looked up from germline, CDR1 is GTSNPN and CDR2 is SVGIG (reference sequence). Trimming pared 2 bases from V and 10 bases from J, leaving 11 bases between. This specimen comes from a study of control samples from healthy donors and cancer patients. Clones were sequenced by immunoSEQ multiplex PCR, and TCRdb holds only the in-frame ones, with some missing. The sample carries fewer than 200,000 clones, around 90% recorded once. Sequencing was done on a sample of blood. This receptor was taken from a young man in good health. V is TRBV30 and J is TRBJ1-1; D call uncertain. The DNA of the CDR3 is TGTGCCTGGAGTATAGTAAAGGGAGCTTTCTTT. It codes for CAWSIVKGAFF. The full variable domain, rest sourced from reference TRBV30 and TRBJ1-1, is SQTIHQWPATLVQPVGSPLSLECTVEGTSNPNLYWYRQAAGRGLQLLFYSVGIGQISSEVPQNLSASRPQDRQFILSSKKLLLSDSGFYLCAWSIVKGAFFGQGTRLTVV.